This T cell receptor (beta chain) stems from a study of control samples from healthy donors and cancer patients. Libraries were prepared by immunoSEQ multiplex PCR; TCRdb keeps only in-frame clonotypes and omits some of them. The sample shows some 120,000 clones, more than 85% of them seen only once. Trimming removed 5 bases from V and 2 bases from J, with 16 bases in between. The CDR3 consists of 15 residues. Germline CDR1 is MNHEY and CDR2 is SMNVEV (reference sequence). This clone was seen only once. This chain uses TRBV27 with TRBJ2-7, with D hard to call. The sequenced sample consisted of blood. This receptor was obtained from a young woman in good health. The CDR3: CASSGNSITTYEQYF. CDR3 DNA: TGTGCCAGCAGTGGCAACAGCATTACTACCTACGAGCAGTACTTC.